The 23 T cell receptor beta chains reported below all come from one sample, sequenced in a study of blood T cells in healthy people across ages. A second PCR, run for roughly 7 to 12 cycles, used a sample-barcoded 5' primer plus a J-beta primer mix. TCRdb independently ran MiXCR on the 5' RACE reads; one entry per CDR3 protein. The sample has 1.5 million or so distinct CDR3 sequences, under 55% seen once; the top ten hold approximately 4.1%. Sequencing was performed on blood. These receptors all come from a woman between 18 and 29 years old in good health.

This chain connects TRBV6-2 or TRBV6-3 to TRBJ2-5, with D unclear. With the DNA end fitting TRBJ2-7 better, the J assignment may be wrong. The germline V gene has CDR1 MNHEY and CDR2 SVGEGT. The CDR3 length is 15 residues. The CDR3 reads CASSYPINPHYEQYF. The CDR3 coding sequence is TGTGCCAGCAGTTACCCTATCAACCCTCACTACGAGCAGTACTTC.

The chain joins TRBV10-3 to TRBJ2-4; 8 bases align to TRBD1. The DNA matches TRBJ2-7 better at its end, which makes the J call doubtful. Germline values: CDR1 ENHRY, CDR2 SYGVKD. This CDR3 spans 14 amino acids. The CDR3 spells CAISPTGEAYEQYF. The DNA for the CDR3 is TGTGCCATCAGCCCGACAGGGGAGGCCTACGAGCAGTACTTC.

This clonotype was seen many times. The chain is built from TRBV12-3 or TRBV12-4 and TRBJ1-2; 10 nucleotides align to TRBD1. After removal of 1 base from V and 7 bases from J, the junction contained 3 bases not matched to a gene. This CDR3 has 14 amino acids. DNA for the CDR3: TGTGCCAGCAGTTTAGGAGGGACAGGGGTTGGCTACACCTTC. Its translation is CASSLGGTGVGYTF.

The CDR3 sequence is CASRPLAGIYNEQFF. The CDR3 coding sequence is TGTGCCAGCAGACCCTTAGCGGGAATCTACAATGAGCAGTTCTTC. The chain is built from TRBV7-9 and TRBJ2-1; 8 bases line up with TRBD2. Germline loops: CDR1 SEHNR, CDR2 FQNEAQ (reference sequence). This CDR3 comprises 15 residues. V lost 6 bases, J lost 3 bases, and 7 bases stayed unmatched.

To note about this clonotype: A much larger clone differs from this one at a single base, so this may be a read error. The chain couples TRBV9 to TRBJ2-3; 12 nucleotides line up with TRBD2. This CDR3 has 15 amino acids. With 3 bases clipped from V and 5 bases from J, the junction kept 4 bases outside the gene matches. The V gene's germline CDR1 is SGDLS and CDR2 YYNGEE. The CDR3 coding sequence is TGTGCCAGCAGCGCTCTAGCGGGAGGGGAAGATACGCAGTATTTT. Translation gives CASSALAGGEDTQYF.

CDR3 sequence (DNA): TGTGCCAGCAGTTTGGGGTGGGGACCGAACCCCTATGGCTACACCTTC. Its translation: CASSLGWGPNPYGYTF. The rearrangement uses TRBV11-2 and TRBJ1-2, with D possibly being TRBD1 (5 bases). The CDR3 runs to 16 residues. Germline assignment: CDR1 SGHAT and CDR2 FQNNGV. Deletions cut 6 bases from V and 4 bases from J, with 21 bases between.

This clonotype was detected only once. The V gene is TRBV29-1, the J gene TRBJ1-1; TRBD1 is a possible D gene (5 bases). Germline-derived CDR1 and CDR2 are SQVTM and ANQGSEA. The CDR3 is made up of 13 amino acids. The V and J ends lost 3 bases and 1 base respectively, with 9 bases between them. DNA of the CDR3: TGCAGCGTTGAGTGGGGGAGGAACACTGAAGCTTTCTTT. It is translated as CSVEWGRNTEAFF.

V usage is TRBV20-1 and J usage is TRBJ2-3, with 13 bases matching TRBD2. Germline CDR1 reads DFQATT; CDR2 reads SNEGSKA (reference sequence). Germline trimming cut 1 base from V and 0 bases from J; bases unmatched to any gene: 4. This CDR3 contains 17 residues. The CDR3, as DNA: TGCAGTGCTAGAGTGGGACTAGCGGGGCGTAGCACAGATACGCAGTATTTT. Translation: CSARVGLAGRSTDTQYF.

The sample holds a few counts of this clonotype. The chain combines TRBV5-1 with TRBJ2-3; D possibly uses TRBD1 or TRBD2 (5 bases each). This CDR3 is built from 15 residues. The V and J ends lost 4 bases and 4 bases respectively, with 16 bases between them. CDR1 and CDR2 from the germline V gene are SGHRS and YFSETQ. The CDR3 bases are TGCGCCAGCAGCCTCGGGACCCCTGGGGCAGATACGCAGTATTTT. It specifies CASSLGTPGADTQYF.

This rearrangement joins TRBV7-2 to TRBJ1-2; unclear D gene. With 5 bases removed from V and 7 bases from J, the gap between germline ends came to 17 bases. Germline-derived CDR1 and CDR2 are SGHTA and FQGNSA. There are 14 residues in the CDR3. The CDR3 loop reads CASSTAGVATGYTF. CDR3 DNA sequence: TGTGCCAGCAGCACCGCCGGGGTGGCCACTGGCTACACCTTC.

The chain couples TRBV7-2 to TRBJ2-1, with 8 bases identical to TRBD2. Germline V gives CDR1 SGHTA, CDR2 FQGNSA. With V trimmed by 1 base and J by 7 bases, 9 bases remained unmatched. The CDR3 is 16 residues long. The CDR3 DNA reads as TGTGCCAGCAGCTTAGGTATCCGGGGGGGCGGGAATGAGCAGTTCTTC. Amino acids: CASSLGIRGGGNEQFF.

The genes are TRBV30 and TRBJ2-1; D remains unclear. This CDR3 region has 10 residues. Trimming took off 5 bases at V and 5 bases at J, with 4 bases between the two ends. Germline values: CDR1 GTSNPN, CDR2 SVGIG (reference sequence). The DNA of the CDR3 is TGTGCCTGGGAACACAATGAGCAGTTCTTC. Residues: CAWEHNEQFF.

This clonotype was counted only a few times. V is TRBV12-3 or TRBV12-4 and J is TRBJ2-1, with D uncertain. The V end lost 2 bases, the J end lost 2 bases, and 7 bases lay between the germline ends. CDR3 length: 14 residues. The CDR3 here is CASSLSDTYNEQFF. The CDR3 nucleotides read TGTGCCAGCAGTTTAAGTGACACCTACAATGAGCAGTTCTTC.

Concerning this clonotype: A junction boundary mismatches the germline segment, possibly from a read error. This chain uses TRBV9 with TRBJ2-2; possible D gene TRBD2, 6 bases. The CDR3 totals 14 residues. Germline V gene data show CDR1 as SGDLS and CDR2 as YYNGEE. CDR3 nucleotide sequence: TGTGCCAGCAGCGTGGGCGGGGTGACCGGGGAGCAGTTTTTT. Its translation: CASSVGGVTGEQFF.

Of note for this clonotype: A much larger clone lies a single base off, so this may be a read error. V is TRBV10-3 and J is TRBJ2-7; weak D call: TRBD1 (5 bases). CDR1 is ENHRY and CDR2 is SYGVKD in the germline V gene. The CDR3 sequence is 13 residues long. Trimming took off 10 bases at V and 1 base at J, with 14 bases between the two ends. The CDR3 coding sequence is TGTGCCACCAGCACAGGTTTATCCTACGAGCAGTACTTC. As protein: CATSTGLSYEQYF.

This clonotype has a count of ten or more. V and J are TRBV2 and TRBJ1-2; 7 bases map to TRBD1. This CDR3 region has 13 residues. Per the germline V gene, CDR1 is SNHLY and CDR2 is FYNNEI. J was trimmed by 2 bases and V by 7 bases; bases with no gene match: 4. CDR3 amino acids: CASITTGNYGYTF. CDR3 DNA sequence: TGTGCCAGCATTACGACAGGGAACTATGGCTACACCTTC.

The chain uses TRBV21-1 and TRBJ1-1; the listed D gene, TRBD1, was not tested against the DNA. TRBV21-1 is recorded as a pseudogene. The CDR3 spans 14 residues. The CDR3 protein is CASSQGGADPEAFF. CDR3 nucleotide sequence: TGTGCCAGCAGCCAAGGGGGGGCTGACCCTGAAGCTTTCTTT.

The sample holds one count of this clonotype. The chain joins TRBV7-9 to TRBJ2-5; no reliable D call. Trimming stripped 7 bases from V and 2 bases from J, with 14 bases between. The CDR3 covers 14 residues. Germline V CDR1 and CDR2: SEHNR, FQNEAQ (reference sequence). The CDR3, as DNA: TGTGCCAGCACCGCCGGATCGTGGCAAGAGACCCAGTACTTC. It translates to CASTAGSWQETQYF.

In nucleotides, the CDR3 is TGTGCCAGCAGCCAATTTACCGGGACAGTCTACGAGCAGTACTTC. Its translation: CASSQFTGTVYEQYF. The chain is built from TRBV14 and TRBJ2-7, with 7 bases lining up with TRBD1. V shed 2 bases, J shed 3 bases, and the junction held 7 bases outside the gene matches. This CDR3 comprises 15 residues. Germline V lookup: CDR1 SGHDN, CDR2 FVKESK.

This clonotype turned up a few times. The V gene is TRBV29-1, the J gene TRBJ2-1; D not resolved. The CDR3 contains 12 residues. Deletions cut 5 bases from V and 5 bases from J, with 10 bases between. Germline V gene lookup returns CDR1 SQVTM and CDR2 ANQGSEA. Written as DNA, the CDR3 is TGCAGCGTTAATGGGCTCGACAATGAGCAGTTCTTC. Translation: CSVNGLDNEQFF.

The chain employs TRBV6-2 or TRBV6-3 and TRBJ1-2, with TRBD1 matching over 7 bases. The V and J ends lost 4 bases and 4 bases, in that order; junction bases with no gene match: 9. The CDR3 length is 15 residues. From germline, CDR1 is MNHEY and CDR2 SVGEGT. For the CDR3, the DNA is TGTGCCAGCAGTTGGACAGGACTTACCTTCTATGGCTACACCTTC. Its protein is CASSWTGLTFYGYTF.

The sample holds a few counts of this clonotype. The chain recombines TRBV6-2 or TRBV6-3 with TRBJ2-4; D unclear. The DNA matches TRBJ2-7 better at its end, which makes the J call doubtful. Germline CDR1 MNHEY, CDR2 SVGEGT. The CDR3 sequence is 12 residues long. The CDR3 region has the DNA TGTGCCAGCAGTCGAGTCACCTACGAGCAGTACTTC. Encoded protein: CASSRVTYEQYF.

This clonotype was counted once. V and J are TRBV6-6 and TRBJ1-5; no clear D gene. The CDR3 consists of 14 residues. Germline-derived CDR1 and CDR2 are MNHNY and SVGAGI (reference sequence). Trimming left V 7 bases short and J 1 base short, with 11 bases between. This chain's CDR3 is CASIPGNSNQPQHF. The CDR3 DNA reads as TGTGCCAGCATTCCGGGGAACAGCAATCAGCCCCAGCATTTT.